This TCR beta chain was recorded in a study of T cell repertoires in ileal Crohn's disease. Across the study: Surgery for a complication: stricturing in 61%, penetrating in about 40%. Notes on the study in general: Compared with CD4 T cells, sorted CD8 cells carried more expanded clones. Every patient over 26.8% clonality showed endoscopic recurrence.

TCRdb's copy holds only in-frame clones and misses some; the assay was immunoSEQ multiplex PCR. In the table there are 13,000 to 15,000 clones, roughly 80% of which are singletons. As regards this clone: Its antigen is still unknown.

Germline V gene sequence: CDR1 WSHSY, CDR2 SAAADI. CDR3 length equals 14 residues. Trimming removed 3 bases from V and 4 bases from J, with 10 bases in between. The rearrangement joins TRBV10-2 to TRBJ1-5; D is ambiguous. The sample comprised ileal tissue. The TCR was taken from an adult with Crohn's disease. The chain's CDR3 is CASSEGRSNQPQHF. DNA for the CDR3: TGCGCCAGCAGTGAAGGCAGGTCGAATCAGCCCCAGCATTTT.